A selection of T cell receptor beta chains follows, all from one sample in a study of cytomegalovirus exposure and HLA in healthy donors. Clones were read by immunoSEQ multiplex PCR, and TCRdb kept only the in-frame ones, dropping some. The repertoire holds 130,000 or so clones, with more than 8% as singletons. The sequencing sample was made of PBMCs. These receptors were collected from a man aged 40-49 years in good health and CMV-seronegative. Both conserved end residues are part of each CDR3. The D gene is left open where the match is weak. Clone size is not always given. Where it is, it says once, few, many or a class for expanded clones.

D gene: TRBD2; clone size: -; J gene: TRBJ2-1; V gene: TRBV29-1; CDR3 protein: CSVTQRGTYNEQFF; CDR3 DNA: TGCAGCGTTACCCAGCGGGGGACCTACAATGAGCAGTTCTTC
D gene: -; clone size: few; J gene: TRBJ1-1; V gene: TRBV30; CDR3 protein: CAWSVQGSFTEAFF; CDR3 DNA: TGTGCCTGGAGTGTTCAGGGTTCTTTTACTGAAGCTTTCTTT
D gene: -; clone size: -; J gene: TRBJ1-3; V gene: TRBV18; CDR3 protein: CASSPPLGPGNTIYF; CDR3 DNA: TGTGCCAGCTCACCACCGCTTGGGCCTGGAAACACCATATATTTT
D gene: -; clone size: few; J gene: TRBJ1-5; V gene: TRBV7-2; CDR3 protein: CASSLRGDQPQHF; CDR3 DNA: TGTGCCAGCAGCTTAAGGGGCGATCAGCCCCAGCATTTT
D gene: TRBD2; clone size: -; J gene: TRBJ2-3; V gene: TRBV14; CDR3 protein: CASSQAGGTDTQYF; CDR3 DNA: TGTGCCAGCAGCCAAGCGGGGGGGACAGATACGCAGTATTTT
D gene: -; clone size: -; J gene: TRBJ1-1; V gene: TRBV6-5; CDR3 protein: CASSREVNTEAFF; CDR3 DNA: TGTGCCAGCAGTCGTGAGGTGAACACTGAAGCTTTCTTT
D gene: TRBD2; clone size: few; J gene: TRBJ2-1; V gene: TRBV2; CDR3 protein: CASSVGGGLASMDPYNEQFF; CDR3 DNA: TGTGCCAGCAGTGTGGGGGGAGGGCTAGCGTCAATGGACCCATACAATGAGCAGTTCTTC
D gene: -; clone size: few; J gene: TRBJ2-1; V gene: TRBV7-9; CDR3 protein: CASSLPDEQFF; CDR3 DNA: TGTGCCAGCAGCTTACCCGATGAGCAGTTCTTC
D gene: TRBD1; clone size: -; J gene: TRBJ1-2; V gene: TRBV6-6; CDR3 protein: CASSGDRAGGYTF; CDR3 DNA: TGTGCCAGCAGTGGGGACAGGGCGGGTGGCTACACCTTC
D gene: -; clone size: few; J gene: TRBJ1-6; V gene: TRBV5-6; CDR3 protein: CASSQTAYNSPLHF; CDR3 DNA: TGTGCCAGCAGCCAGACAGCTTATAATTCACCCCTCCACTTT
D gene: -; clone size: -; J gene: TRBJ2-7; V gene: TRBV6-5; CDR3 protein: CASSSAGNSYEQYF; CDR3 DNA: TGTGCCAGCAGTTCAGCAGGCAACTCCTACGAGCAGTACTTC
D gene: -; clone size: few; J gene: TRBJ1-1; V gene: TRBV11-2; CDR3 protein: CASSLIVAGATEAFF; CDR3 DNA: TGTGCCAGCAGCTTAATTGTAGCTGGGGCCACTGAAGCTTTCTTT
D gene: TRBD2; clone size: few; J gene: TRBJ2-5; V gene: TRBV9; CDR3 protein: CASSALLAGAGETQYF; CDR3 DNA: TGTGCCAGCAGCGCCCTCCTAGCGGGGGCGGGAGAGACCCAGTACTTC
D gene: TRBD2; clone size: -; J gene: TRBJ2-1; V gene: TRBV2; CDR3 protein: CASRRAGSSYNEQFF; CDR3 DNA: TGTGCCAGCAGAAGAGCGGGAAGCTCCTACAATGAGCAGTTCTTC
D gene: -; clone size: few; J gene: TRBJ2-3; V gene: TRBV12-1; CDR3 protein: CASSLRTSGGIHTDTQYF; CDR3 DNA: TGTGCCAGCAGCTTAAGGACTAGCGGGGGGATCCACACAGATACGCAGTATTTT
D gene: -; clone size: few; J gene: TRBJ1-1; V gene: TRBV2; CDR3 protein: CASSDSGNTEAFF; CDR3 DNA: TGTGCCAGCAGTGATTCGGGGAACACTGAAGCTTTCTTT
D gene: TRBD2; clone size: few; J gene: TRBJ2-1; V gene: TRBV7-9; CDR3 protein: CASSLSSGGASEQFF; CDR3 DNA: TGTGCCAGCAGCCTTTCTAGCGGGGGGGCCAGTGAGCAGTTCTTC
D gene: -; clone size: few; J gene: TRBJ2-1; V gene: TRBV5-1; CDR3 protein: CASRAGGYNEQFF; CDR3 DNA: TGCGCCAGCAGGGCTGGAGGTTACAATGAGCAGTTCTTC
D gene: -; clone size: -; J gene: TRBJ2-7; V gene: TRBV19; CDR3 protein: CASSKVSGSSYEQYF; CDR3 DNA: TGTGCCAGTAGTAAGGTCTCGGGGAGCTCCTACGAGCAGTACTTC
D gene: TRBD1; clone size: -; J gene: TRBJ1-4; V gene: TRBV25-1; CDR3 protein: CASSRDRRNKKLFF; CDR3 DNA: TGTGCCAGCAGCCGGGACAGGAGGAATAAAAAACTGTTTTTT
D gene: TRBD1; clone size: -; J gene: TRBJ1-4; V gene: TRBV4-3; CDR3 protein: CASSQGDRGDEKLFF; CDR3 DNA: TGCGCCAGCAGCCAAGGCGACAGGGGGGATGAAAAACTGTTTTTT
D gene: -; clone size: few; J gene: TRBJ2-1; V gene: TRBV7-9; CDR3 protein: CASSLGLAYNEQFF; CDR3 DNA: TGTGCCAGCAGCTTAGGGCTAGCCTACAATGAGCAGTTCTTC
D gene: -; clone size: few; J gene: TRBJ1-2; V gene: TRBV29-1; CDR3 protein: CSVEDGENYGYTF; CDR3 DNA: TGCAGCGTTGAAGATGGGGAGAACTATGGCTACACCTTC
D gene: TRBD1; clone size: few; J gene: TRBJ1-5; V gene: TRBV5-6; CDR3 protein: CASSGGGGTGGNQPQHF; CDR3 DNA: TGTGCCAGCAGCGGCGGGGGTGGGACAGGGGGCAATCAGCCCCAGCATTTT
D gene: -; clone size: -; J gene: TRBJ2-2; V gene: TRBV7-2; CDR3 protein: CASSLAGRYTGELFF; CDR3 DNA: TGTGCCAGCAGCTTAGCCGGGCGGTACACCGGGGAGCTGTTTTTT
D gene: -; clone size: -; J gene: TRBJ2-3; V gene: TRBV15; CDR3 protein: CATSRERGPADTQYF; CDR3 DNA: TGTGCCACCAGCAGAGAGCGGGGGCCCGCAGATACGCAGTATTTT
D gene: -; clone size: few; J gene: TRBJ1-2; V gene: TRBV7-2; CDR3 protein: CASSLAGQVYGYTF; CDR3 DNA: TGTGCCAGCAGCTTAGCGGGGCAGGTCTATGGCTACACCTTC
D gene: -; clone size: -; J gene: TRBJ2-7; V gene: TRBV4-1; CDR3 protein: CASSQPGSYEQYF; CDR3 DNA: TGCGCCAGCAGCCAACCCGGGAGCTACGAGCAGTACTTC
D gene: TRBD2; clone size: -; J gene: TRBJ2-1; V gene: TRBV5-4; CDR3 protein: CASSRGGVSYNEQFF; CDR3 DNA: TGTGCCAGCAGTCGGGGGGGCGTCTCCTACAATGAGCAGTTCTTC
D gene: -; clone size: few; J gene: TRBJ1-1; V gene: TRBV10-3; CDR3 protein: CAISSQETEAFF; CDR3 DNA: TGTGCCATCAGTAGTCAGGAAACTGAAGCTTTCTTT
D gene: TRBD2; clone size: few; J gene: TRBJ2-7; V gene: TRBV6-1; CDR3 protein: CASSSRLGGGNEQYF; CDR3 DNA: TGTGCCAGCAGTTCCCGGTTGGGGGGGGGAAATGAGCAGTACTTC
D gene: -; clone size: -; J gene: TRBJ1-2; V gene: TRBV7-3; CDR3 protein: CASSRNRDNYGYTF; CDR3 DNA: TGTGCCAGCAGCCGTAACAGGGATAACTATGGCTACACCTTC
D gene: -; clone size: few; J gene: TRBJ2-5; V gene: TRBV4-3; CDR3 protein: CASSRYYAGSDQETQYF; CDR3 DNA: TGCGCCAGCAGCCGCTACTACGCCGGCAGCGACCAAGAGACCCAGTACTTC
D gene: -; clone size: few; J gene: TRBJ2-7; V gene: TRBV30; CDR3 protein: CAWSGGPGGGNEQYF; CDR3 DNA: TGTGCCTGGAGTGGGGGGCCTGGCGGTGGGAACGAGCAGTACTTC
D gene: -; clone size: -; J gene: TRBJ2-5; V gene: TRBV2; CDR3 protein: CAGLPYRGRGLQETQYF; CDR3 DNA: TGTGCCGGACTCCCCTATCGGGGCAGGGGCCTTCAAGAGACCCAGTACTTC
D gene: TRBD1; clone size: few; J gene: TRBJ1-1; V gene: TRBV10-2; CDR3 protein: CASSEVRTGTNTEAFF; CDR3 DNA: TGCGCCAGCAGTGAGGTTCGGACAGGGACGAACACTGAAGCTTTCTTT
D gene: -; clone size: few; J gene: TRBJ2-7; V gene: TRBV19; CDR3 protein: CASSIRGIPYEQYF; CDR3 DNA: TGTGCCAGTAGTATCAGAGGGATACCTTACGAGCAGTACTTC
D gene: TRBD2; clone size: once; J gene: TRBJ2-7; V gene: TRBV9; CDR3 protein: CASGLAGGPYEQYF; CDR3 DNA: TGTGCCAGCGGACTAGCGGGGGGCCCGTACGAGCAGTACTTC
D gene: -; clone size: few; J gene: TRBJ2-3; V gene: TRBV10-3; CDR3 protein: CAISDSNRISDTQYF; CDR3 DNA: TGTGCCATCAGTGACTCGAACAGGATCTCAGATACGCAGTATTTT
D gene: -; clone size: -; J gene: TRBJ1-6; V gene: TRBV9; CDR3 protein: CASSVVAGDNSPLHF; CDR3 DNA: TGTGCCAGCAGCGTAGTGGCAGGGGATAATTCACCCCTCCACTTT
D gene: -; clone size: -; J gene: TRBJ2-2; V gene: TRBV13; CDR3 protein: CASQIYSTGELFF; CDR3 DNA: TGTGCCAGCCAAATATACAGCACCGGGGAGCTGTTTTTT
D gene: -; clone size: many; J gene: TRBJ1-1; V gene: TRBV6-1; CDR3 protein: CASSERRKNTEAFF; CDR3 DNA: TGTGCCAGCAGTGAAAGGAGAAAGAACACTGAAGCTTTCTTT